These T cell receptor beta chains were read from a single sample in a study of Ad26.COV2.S vaccination and SARS-CoV-2 variants. This table comes from immunoSEQ multiplex PCR, and its TCRdb copy is limited to in-frame clones, with some not included. The table has 400,000 to 500,000 clones, 89% seen once. The sample here was peripheral blood, taken in a trial of Ad26.COV2.S vaccine versus placebo. These receptors all stem from a person aged 18-60 years who received the Ad26.COV2.S COVID-19 vaccine or a placebo. Each CDR3 is given with its conserved first and last residue. Fields, in order: V gene, D gene, clone size, J gene, CDR3 protein, CDR3 DNA. The D gene is left open where the match is weak. The listing skips clone size in some rows; elsewhere it reads once, few, many or a size class.

TRBV5-1	-	-	TRBJ1-1	CASSWTRGGTEAFF	TGCGCCAGCAGCTGGACCAGGGGAGGAACTGAAGCTTTCTTT
TRBV7-6	-	-	TRBJ1-1	CASRNFGNTEAFF	TGTGCCAGCAGAAACTTCGGGAACACTGAAGCTTTCTTT
TRBV5-4	-	-	TRBJ1-1	CASSLAYRTPGWAEAFF	TGTGCCAGCAGCCTAGCCTACAGAACCCCGGGTTGGGCTGAAGCTTTCTTT
TRBV6-4	-	once	TRBJ1-5	CASSVSIGQPQHF	TGTGCCAGCAGTGTCTCTATAGGGCAGCCCCAGCATTTT
TRBV19	TRBD2	-	TRBJ2-7	CASSTLRGASLAYEQYF	TGTGCCAGTAGTACTCTGCGGGGGGCGAGTTTGGCCTACGAGCAGTACTTC
TRBV11-1	-	-	TRBJ2-4	CASSNPWMSKNIQYF	TGTGCCAGCTCCAACCCCTGGATGTCCAAAAACATTCAGTACTTC
TRBV6-6	-	-	TRBJ1-3	CASRGGSSGNTIYF	TGTGCCAGCAGGGGAGGTAGCTCTGGAAACACCATATATTTT
TRBV19	-	-	TRBJ1-6	CASSSGNSSPLHF	TGTGCCAGTAGTTCCGGGAACTCTTCACCCCTCCACTTT
TRBV5-4	-	-	TRBJ2-3	CASSEAVLASDTQYF	TGTGCCAGCAGCGAGGCGGTACTCGCCTCAGATACGCAGTATTTT
TRBV19	TRBD1	-	TRBJ1-1	CASSPQGDTEAFF	TGTGCCAGTAGTCCTCAGGGGGACACTGAAGCTTTCTTT
TRBV4-3	-	-	TRBJ2-1	CASSQDPGEAYNEQFF	TGCGCCAGCAGCCAAGACCCGGGAGAGGCATACAATGAGCAGTTCTTC
TRBV4-2	TRBD1	-	TRBJ1-2	CASSQALGTAYGYTF	TGTGCCAGCAGCCAAGCTCTGGGGACAGCCTATGGCTACACCTTC
TRBV15	-	-	TRBJ2-5	CATSSMSGLDSETQYF	TGTGCCACCAGCTCCATGTCCGGACTTGATAGTGAGACCCAGTACTTC
TRBV7-9	-	-	TRBJ1-1	CASSLVSGTEAFF	TGTGCCAGCAGCTTAGTCTCCGGCACTGAAGCTTTCTTT
TRBV15	-	-	TRBJ1-5	CATSRGAGLYSNQPQHF	TGTGCCACCAGCAGAGGAGCGGGGCTGTATAGCAATCAGCCCCAGCATTTT
TRBV2	-	few	TRBJ2-3	CASSELRVFGGSAADTQYF	TGTGCCAGCAGTGAACTCCGGGTATTCGGCGGATCGGCGGCAGATACGCAGTATTTT
TRBV29-1	TRBD1	-	TRBJ2-1	CSVSPGTGVYNEQFF	TGCAGCGTTTCCCCCGGGACAGGGGTTTACAATGAGCAGTTCTTC
TRBV4-3	-	-	TRBJ1-5	CASSQDLITGKAQPQHF	TGCGCCAGCAGCCAAGACCTCATAACAGGGAAGGCTCAGCCCCAGCATTTT
TRBV2	TRBD2	-	TRBJ2-1	CASPGLAGDLSYNEQFF	TGTGCCAGCCCGGGACTAGCGGGGGACCTCTCCTACAATGAGCAGTTCTTC
TRBV4-3	TRBD1	-	TRBJ1-3	CASSLTGEDVDTIYF	TGCGCCAGCAGCCTAACAGGGGAAGACGTAGACACCATATATTTT
TRBV6-2/TRBV6-3	TRBD2	-	TRBJ2-3	CASSYNLAGGVNTQYF	TGTGCCAGCAGTTACAACCTAGCGGGGGGTGTAAATACGCAGTATTTT
TRBV6-1	TRBD1	-	TRBJ1-4	CASSDRGHQNEKLFF	TGTGCCAGCAGTGACAGGGGGCATCAAAATGAAAAACTGTTTTTT
TRBV18	TRBD1	few	TRBJ2-7	CASSPGQGGAYEQYF	TGTGCCAGCTCACCGGGACAGGGGGGAGCCTACGAGCAGTACTTC
TRBV6-2/TRBV6-3	-	few	TRBJ1-5	CASSWRWGQSGNQPQHF	TGTGCCAGCAGTTGGAGGTGGGGCCAGTCCGGCAATCAGCCCCAGCATTTT